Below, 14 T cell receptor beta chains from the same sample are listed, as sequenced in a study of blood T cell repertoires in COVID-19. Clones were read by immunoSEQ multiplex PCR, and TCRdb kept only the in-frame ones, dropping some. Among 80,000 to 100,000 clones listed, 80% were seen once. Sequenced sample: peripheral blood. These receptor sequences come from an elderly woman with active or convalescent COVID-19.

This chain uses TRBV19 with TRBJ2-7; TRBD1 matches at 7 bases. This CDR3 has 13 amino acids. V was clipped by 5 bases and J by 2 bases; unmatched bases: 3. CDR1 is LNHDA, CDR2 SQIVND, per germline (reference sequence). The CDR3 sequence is CASSSQGTYEQYF. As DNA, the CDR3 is TGTGCCAGTAGTTCACAGGGGACCTACGAGCAGTACTTC.

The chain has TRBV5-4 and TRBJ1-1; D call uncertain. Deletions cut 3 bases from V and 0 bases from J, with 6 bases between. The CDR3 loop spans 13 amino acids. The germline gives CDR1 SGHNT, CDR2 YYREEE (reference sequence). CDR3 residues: CASSSTLNTEAFF. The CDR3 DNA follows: TGTGCCAGCAGCTCAACACTGAACACTGAAGCTTTCTTT.

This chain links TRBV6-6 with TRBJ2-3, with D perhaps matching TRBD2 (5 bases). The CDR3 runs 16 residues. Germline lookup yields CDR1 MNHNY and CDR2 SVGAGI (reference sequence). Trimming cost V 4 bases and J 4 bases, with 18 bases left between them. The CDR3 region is CASSSDKGRGSDTQYF. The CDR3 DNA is TGTGCCAGCAGTTCCGATAAAGGGAGAGGGTCAGATACGCAGTATTTT.

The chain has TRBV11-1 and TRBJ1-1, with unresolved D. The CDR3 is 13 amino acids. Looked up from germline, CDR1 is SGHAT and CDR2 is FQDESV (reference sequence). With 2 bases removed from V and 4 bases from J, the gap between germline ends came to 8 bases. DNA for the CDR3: TGTGCCAGCAGCTTACCGGGGAGCACTGAAGCTTTCTTT. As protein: CASSLPGSTEAFF.

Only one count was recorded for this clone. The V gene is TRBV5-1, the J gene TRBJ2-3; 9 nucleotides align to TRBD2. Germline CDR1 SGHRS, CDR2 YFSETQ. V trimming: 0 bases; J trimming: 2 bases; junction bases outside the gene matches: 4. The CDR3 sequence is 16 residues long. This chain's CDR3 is CASSLGVAGVTDTQYF. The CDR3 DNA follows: TGCGCCAGCAGCTTGGGGGTAGCGGGAGTCACAGATACGCAGTATTTT. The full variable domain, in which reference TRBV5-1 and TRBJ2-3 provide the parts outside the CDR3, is KAGVTQTPRYLIKTRGQQVTLSCSPISGHRSVSWYQQTPGQGLQFLFEYFSETQRNKGNFPGRFSGRQFSNSRSEMNVSTLELGDSALYLCASSLGVAGVTDTQYFGPGTRLTVL.

The CDR3 nucleotides read TGTGCCAGCAGTTTAAGGAGGGGACCCACAGATACGCAGTATTTT. This sequence encodes CASSLRRGPTDTQYF. The chain is built from TRBV28 and TRBJ2-3, with D perhaps matching TRBD2 (6 bases). This CDR3 spans 15 amino acids. Trimming took 2 bases from V and 2 from J, leaving 11 bases between them. Germline loops: CDR1 MDHEN, CDR2 SYDVKM.

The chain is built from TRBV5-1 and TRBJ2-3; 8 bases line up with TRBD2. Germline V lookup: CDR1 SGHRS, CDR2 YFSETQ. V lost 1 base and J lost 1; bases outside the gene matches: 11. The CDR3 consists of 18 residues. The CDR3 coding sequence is TGCGCCAGCAGCTTGAAACTAGCGGTGGTTGGTGGCACAGATACGCAGTATTTT. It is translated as CASSLKLAVVGGTDTQYF. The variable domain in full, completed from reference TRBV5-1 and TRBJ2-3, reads KAGVTQTPRYLIKTRGQQVTLSCSPISGHRSVSWYQQTPGQGLQFLFEYFSETQRNKGNFPGRFSGRQFSNSRSEMNVSTLELGDSALYLCASSLKLAVVGGTDTQYFGPGTRLTVL.

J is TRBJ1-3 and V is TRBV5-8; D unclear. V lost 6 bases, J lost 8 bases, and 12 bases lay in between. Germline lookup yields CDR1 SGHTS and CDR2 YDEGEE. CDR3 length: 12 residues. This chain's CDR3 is CASNSGRDTIYF. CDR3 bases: TGTGCCAGCAACTCTGGGAGGGACACCATATATTTT.

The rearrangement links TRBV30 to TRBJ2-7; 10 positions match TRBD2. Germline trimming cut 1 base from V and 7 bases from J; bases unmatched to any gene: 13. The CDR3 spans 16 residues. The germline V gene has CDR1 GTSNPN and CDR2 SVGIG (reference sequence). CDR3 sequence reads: CAWSGLAGDPPREQYF. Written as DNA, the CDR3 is TGTGCCTGGAGTGGCCTAGCGGGGGACCCTCCGAGGGAGCAGTACTTC.

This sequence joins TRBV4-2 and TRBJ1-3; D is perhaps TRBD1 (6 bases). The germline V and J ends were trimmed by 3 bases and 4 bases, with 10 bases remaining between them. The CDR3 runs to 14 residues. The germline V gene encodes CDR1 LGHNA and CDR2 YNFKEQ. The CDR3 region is CASSHRDIGNTIYF. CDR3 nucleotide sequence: TGTGCCAGCAGCCATAGGGACATAGGAAACACCATATATTTT.

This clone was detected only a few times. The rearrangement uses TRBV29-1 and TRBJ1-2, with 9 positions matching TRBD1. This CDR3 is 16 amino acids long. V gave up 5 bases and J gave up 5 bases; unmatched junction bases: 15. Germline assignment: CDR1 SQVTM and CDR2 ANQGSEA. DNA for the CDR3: TGCAGCGTTCCGGACCGGGGACAGGGATCCGGTTATGGCTACACCTTC. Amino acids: CSVPDRGQGSGYGYTF.

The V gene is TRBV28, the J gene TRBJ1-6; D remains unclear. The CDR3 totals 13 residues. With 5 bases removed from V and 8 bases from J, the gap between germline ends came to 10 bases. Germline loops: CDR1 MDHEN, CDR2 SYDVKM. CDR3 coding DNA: TGTGCCAGCAGTGCGGATCTCGATTCACCCCTCCACTTT. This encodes CASSADLDSPLHF.

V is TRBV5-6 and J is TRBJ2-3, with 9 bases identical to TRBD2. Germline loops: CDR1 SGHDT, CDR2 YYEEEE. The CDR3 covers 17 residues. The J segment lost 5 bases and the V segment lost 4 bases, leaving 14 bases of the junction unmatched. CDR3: CASSPLVSGRFVDTQYF. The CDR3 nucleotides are TGTGCCAGCAGCCCCCTCGTTAGCGGGAGATTCGTAGATACGCAGTATTTT.

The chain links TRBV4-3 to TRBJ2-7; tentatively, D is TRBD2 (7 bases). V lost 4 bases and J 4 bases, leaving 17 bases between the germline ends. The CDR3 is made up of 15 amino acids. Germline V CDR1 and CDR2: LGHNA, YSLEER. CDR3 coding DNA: TGCGCCAGCAGCCCACGAGGGGGGGACTATTACGAGCAGTACTTC. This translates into CASSPRGGDYYEQYF.